The 13 T cell receptor beta chains below all came from one sample that was sequenced in a study of patients and donors after allogeneic stem cell transplantation. From the RT-PCR reads, TCRdb called clonotypes with MiXCR, one entry per CDR3 protein. Of about 230,000 distinct CDR3 sequences listed, 13% to 15% are singletons. The sequencing sample was made of blood, either unsorted or a sorted T cell fraction (not recorded which). These receptors were taken from a human donor who was either an allogeneic HSCT recipient or a stem cell or donor lymphocyte infusion donor (not recorded which). It is not recorded whose cells these are; they may come from a transplant donor.

This clonotype was counted a few times. The J gene is TRBJ1-6, the V gene TRBV7-9; tentative D call: TRBD1 (6 bases). Germline V CDR1 and CDR2: SEHNR, FQNEAQ (reference sequence). This CDR3 is 13 amino acids long. The ends were cut back, 2 bases at V and 9 bases at J, with 8 bases in the middle. The CDR3 is CASSLNRASPLHF. The CDR3 coding sequence is TGTGCCAGCAGCTTAAACAGGGCTTCACCCCTCCACTTT. The variable domain in full, with the rest retrieved from reference TRBV7-9 and TRBJ1-6, is DTGVSQNPRHKITKRGQNVTFRCDPISEHNRLYWYRQTLGQGPEFLTYFQNEAQLEKSRLLSDRFSAERPKGSFSTLEIQRTEQGDSAMYLCASSLNRASPLHFGNGTRLTVT.

This clonotype was observed many times. The chain uses TRBV6-1 and TRBJ1-1, with D unclear. The CDR3 runs to 13 residues. Germline CDR1 is MNHNS and CDR2 is SASEGT. Trimming removed 6 bases at V and 1 base at J, with 9 bases between. In DNA form, the CDR3 reads TGTGCCAGCAGACCCCCGGGGAACACTGAAGCTTTCTTT. It yields the protein CASRPPGNTEAFF.

The table lists this clonotype with a few counts. This chain connects TRBV10-3 to TRBJ2-1; 7 nucleotides align to TRBD1. The ends lost 6 bases at V and 3 bases at J; junction bases unmatched: 5. CDR1 is ENHRY and CDR2 is SYGVKD in the germline V gene. This CDR3 has 14 residues. The CDR3 loop is CAISQTGNYNEQFF. The CDR3 nucleotides are TGTGCCATCAGCCAGACAGGGAACTACAATGAGCAGTTCTTC.

The CDR3 nucleotides read TGTGCCAGCAGGGCTGGGACCAGCGGATCACCCCTCCACTTT. As protein: CASRAGTSGSPLHF. The rearrangement uses TRBV12-3 or TRBV12-4 and TRBJ1-6; maybe TRBD1 (5 bases). Trimming left V 6 bases short and J 10 bases short, with 16 bases between. This CDR3 contains 14 residues.

This clonotype was seen at least ten times. The rearrangement uses TRBV20-1 and TRBJ2-3; 10 positions agree with TRBD2. Germline V lookup: CDR1 DFQATT, CDR2 SNEGSKA (reference sequence). CDR3 length equals 14 residues. The ends lost 5 bases at V and 0 bases at J; junction bases unmatched: 2. The CDR3 protein is CSAAAGGSTDTQYF. The CDR3 region has the DNA TGCAGTGCTGCAGCGGGGGGGAGCACAGATACGCAGTATTTT.

The V call is TRBV19, the J call TRBJ1-2; 10 bases are a match to TRBD1. CDR1 and CDR2 from the germline V gene are LNHDA and SQIVND (reference sequence). The CDR3 consists of 17 residues. J lost 8 bases, V lost 3 bases, and 15 bases had no gene match. The DNA for the CDR3 is TGTGCCAGTAGTATCGCCCGACAGGGGGCCTTTCCTCGGGGCTACACCTTC. It specifies CASSIARQGAFPRGYTF.

The CDR3 spells CSARGGPAWGLSNQPQHF. CDR3 DNA: TGCAGTGCTAGAGGTGGCCCCGCTTGGGGTCTTAGCAATCAGCCCCAGCATTTT. The chain combines TRBV20-1 with TRBJ1-5; D uncertain. Germline CDR1 DFQATT, CDR2 SNEGSKA (reference sequence). V lost 1 base and J lost 0, with 19 bases in between. This CDR3 is built from 18 residues.

The rearrangement uses TRBV6-2 or TRBV6-3 and TRBJ1-2, with D hard to call. Trimming took 4 bases from V and 2 from J, leaving 5 bases between them. Germline values: CDR1 MNHEY, CDR2 SVGEGT. The CDR3 sequence is 12 residues long. For the CDR3, the DNA is TGTGCCAGCAGTTTGCGGAACTATGGCTACACCTTC. This gives the protein CASSLRNYGYTF.

This clonotype occurred many times. The V gene is TRBV10-3, the J gene TRBJ2-5; unclear D gene. The germline V gene encodes CDR1 ENHRY and CDR2 SYGVKD. The CDR3 is made up of 11 amino acids. V was clipped by 2 bases and J by 2 bases, with 0 bases between them. The CDR3 sequence is CAISEQETQYF. CDR3 in DNA: TGTGCCATCAGTGAGCAAGAGACCCAGTACTTC.

This clonotype showed up many times. The genes are TRBV20-1 and TRBJ1-5, with a possible D match to TRBD1 (6 bases). V lost 5 bases and J 6 bases, leaving 11 bases between the germline ends. Germline loops: CDR1 DFQATT, CDR2 SNEGSKA (reference sequence). This CDR3 is built from 12 residues. This CDR3 is CSAGGPSQPQHF. Written as DNA, the CDR3 is TGCAGTGCTGGGGGCCCCAGTCAGCCCCAGCATTTT.

This clonotype was seen ten or more times. V gene TRBV20-1 combines with J gene TRBJ1-2; TRBD1 matches at 7 bases. CDR1 and CDR2 from the germline V gene are DFQATT and SNEGSKA (reference sequence). After removal of 5 bases from V and 2 bases from J, the junction contained 8 bases not matched to a gene. The CDR3 has 14 residues. The CDR3: CSAQKQGTNYGYTF. In nucleotides, the CDR3 is TGCAGTGCTCAGAAACAGGGGACGAACTATGGCTACACCTTC.

The chain couples TRBV7-2 to TRBJ2-1; TRBD1 matches at 9 bases. Looked up from germline, CDR1 is SGHTA and CDR2 is FQGNSA. The CDR3 is 16 residues long. Germline trimming cut 5 bases from V and 7 bases from J; bases unmatched to any gene: 12. The CDR3 bases are TGTGCCAGCAGCGGTCCCGGGACAGGGTTCGGGAATGAGCAGTTCTTC. Translating it yields CASSGPGTGFGNEQFF.

The V call is TRBV4-1, the J call TRBJ1-5; D gene uncertain. Germline CDR1 MGHRA, CDR2 YSYEKL. The CDR3 consists of 13 residues. The V gene lost 4 bases and the J gene lost 4 bases, with 8 bases spanning the gap. The CDR3 DNA reads as TGCGCCAGCAGCCGCATAGAGAATCAGCCCCAGCATTTT. Encoded protein: CASSRIENQPQHF.